These 31 T cell receptor beta chains were sequenced from one sample in a study of radiotherapy plus CTLA-4 blockade in lung cancer. Here immunoSEQ multiplex PCR was the method, and the copy in TCRdb shows in-frame clones only, minus some. The sample lists over 10,000 clones, roughly four fifths seen once, with less than 30% in the top ten. This specimen was peripheral blood, taken from a patient treated with radiotherapy plus ipilimumab. Receptors were obtained from a human donor with non-small cell lung cancer that progressed on radiotherapy plus ipilimumab.

The rearrangement links TRBV18 to TRBJ2-7, with 7 positions matching TRBD1. CDR1 is KGHSH, CDR2 LQKENI, per germline. The length of the CDR3 is 15 residues. The junction had 9 bases not matched to a gene; V was cut back by 3 bases and J by 4 bases. As DNA, the CDR3 is TGTGCCAGCTCACCTGACAGGGATGGGGCTTACGAGCAGTACTTC. It is translated as CASSPDRDGAYEQYF.

V gene TRBV6-1 combines with J gene TRBJ2-3, with 9 bases identical to TRBD2. CDR3 length: 15 residues. V was clipped by 2 bases and J by 2 bases; unmatched bases: 2. In germline, CDR1 is MNHNS, CDR2 SASEGT. In nucleotides, the CDR3 is TGTGCCAGCAGTGAAATAGCGGGGGACACAGATACGCAGTATTTT. Amino acid sequence: CASSEIAGDTDTQYF.

The chain is built from TRBV9 and TRBJ1-6; D is unresolved. This CDR3 has 17 amino acids. Germline V CDR1 and CDR2: SGDLS, YYNGEE. Trimming removed 4 bases at V and 0 bases at J, with 14 bases between. The CDR3 nucleotides are TGTGCCAGCAGCTCCCCTGTGGGCAGCTCCTATAATTCACCCCTCCACTTT. Translated: CASSSPVGSSYNSPLHF.

This rearrangement joins TRBV11-2 to TRBJ1-2; weak D call: TRBD1 (5 bases). This CDR3 comprises 13 residues. Germline-derived CDR1 and CDR2 are SGHAT and FQNNGV. Trimming removed 5 bases at V and 8 bases at J, with 15 bases between. This CDR3 is CASSPSLRGGYTF. The DNA for the CDR3 is TGTGCCAGCAGCCCATCGTTGAGGGGAGGCTACACCTTC.

This clone was picked up one time. This rearrangement joins TRBV19 to TRBJ1-2, with D maybe TRBD1 (5 bases). Between the trimmed V and J ends, which lost 3 bases and 3 bases, there was a span of 11 bases. The CDR3 runs 14 residues. CDR1 and CDR2 (germline): LNHDA, SQIVND (reference sequence). The CDR3 nucleotides read TGTGCCAGTAGTATTGGGGGTAACTACTATGGCTACACCTTC. Its protein is CASSIGGNYYGYTF.

The genes are TRBV27 and TRBJ1-2; TRBD1 is a possible D gene (5 bases). V was pared by 3 bases and J by 4 bases, with 12 bases between. This CDR3 has 14 amino acids. Looked up from germline, CDR1 is MNHEY and CDR2 is SMNVEV (reference sequence). CDR3 coding DNA: TGTGCCAGCAGTTTTGACAGTGGACTCTATGGCTACACCTTC. Translated: CASSFDSGLYGYTF.

V and J are TRBV18 and TRBJ1-1; TRBD1 is a possible D gene (5 bases). V lost 6 bases and J 4 bases, leaving 12 bases between the germline ends. In germline, CDR1 is KGHSH, CDR2 LQKENI. CDR3 length: 13 amino acids. The CDR3 reads CASSLGGRTEAFF. The CDR3 region has the DNA TGTGCCAGCTCTCTCGGGGGACGCACTGAAGCTTTCTTT.

The chain combines TRBV18 with TRBJ2-1; D not certain. Germline lookup yields CDR1 KGHSH and CDR2 LQKENI. The V end lost 4 bases, the J end lost 0 bases, and 10 bases lay between the germline ends. This CDR3 has 15 amino acids. CDR3 protein: CASSLTTSSYNEQFF. The CDR3 DNA sequence: TGTGCCAGCTCACTCACTACGAGCTCCTACAATGAGCAGTTCTTC.

The rearrangement joins TRBV6-5 to TRBJ2-5; D may be TRBD1 (6 bases). Per the germline V gene, CDR1 is MNHEY and CDR2 is SVGAGI. The CDR3 is made up of 13 amino acids. V lost 6 bases to trimming and J lost 4 bases, with 12 bases between them. CDR3 amino acids: CASRDSERETQYF. DNA for the CDR3: TGTGCCAGCAGGGACAGCGAGCGAGAGACCCAGTACTTC.

The chain joins TRBV5-4 to TRBJ2-5; tentatively, D is TRBD1 (6 bases). The CDR3 is made up of 16 amino acids. Looked up from germline, CDR1 is SGHNT and CDR2 is YYREEE (reference sequence). Trimming removed 4 bases at V and 4 bases at J, with 20 bases between. CDR3 in DNA: TGTGCCAGCAGCGCCACAGGGAAAGGGGCAGCAGAGACCCAGTACTTC. This gives the protein CASSATGKGAAETQYF.

The chain has TRBV10-1 and TRBJ2-2; D could derive from TRBD1 or TRBD2 (7 bases each). This CDR3 has 16 residues. Germline CDR1 and CDR2: WNHNN and SYGVQD (reference sequence). The germline V and J ends were trimmed by 4 bases and 3 bases, with 15 bases remaining between them. CDR3 residues: CASSALAGGDTGELFF. The CDR3 DNA sequence: TGCGCCAGCAGTGCGCTCGCAGGGGGGGACACCGGGGAGCTGTTTTTT.

This clone is classed as medium-sized. The V gene is TRBV11-2, the J gene TRBJ1-2, with a possible D match to TRBD1 (5 bases). With 1 base removed from V and 2 bases from J, the gap between germline ends came to 11 bases. There are 15 residues in the CDR3. Per germline, CDR1 SGHAT and CDR2 FQNNGV. The CDR3 spells CASSLVRGWNYGYTF. Here the CDR3 DNA reads TGTGCCAGCAGCTTAGTAAGGGGATGGAACTATGGCTACACCTTC.

The chain joins TRBV29-1 to TRBJ2-5; 7 nucleotides line up with TRBD1. This CDR3 is built from 16 residues. Per the germline V gene, CDR1 is SQVTM and CDR2 is ANQGSEA. V trimming: 3 bases; J trimming: 2 bases; junction bases outside the gene matches: 12. Here the CDR3 DNA reads TGCAGCGTTGAGGGCCACAGGGGATTCGGGCAAGAGACCCAGTACTTC. Residues: CSVEGHRGFGQETQYF.

This rearrangement joins TRBV4-1 to TRBJ2-7; possibly TRBD1 for D (5 bases). The CDR3 contains 14 residues. V lost 3 bases to trimming and J lost 1 base, with 10 bases between them. Germline-derived CDR1 and CDR2 are MGHRA and YSYEKL. CDR3 nucleotide sequence: TGCGCCAGCAGCCAGACAGTCCTTTCCTACGAGCAGTACTTC. It is translated as CASSQTVLSYEQYF.

The chain employs TRBV25-1 and TRBJ1-1; TRBD1 matches at 9 bases. The CDR3 consists of 15 residues. Germline CDR1 is MGHDK and CDR2 is SYGVNS. Trimming removed 3 bases from V and 4 bases from J; junction bases left unmatched: 6. Here the CDR3 reads CASSDRDRVGTEAFF. Here the CDR3 DNA reads TGTGCCAGCAGTGATCGGGACAGGGTGGGCACTGAAGCTTTCTTT. The complete variable domain, with remaining parts taken from reference TRBV25-1 and TRBJ1-1, reads EADIYQTPRYLVIGTGKKITLECSQTMGHDKMYWYQQDPGMELHLIHYSYGVNSTEKGDLSSESTVSRIRTEHFPLTLESARPSHTSQYLCASSDRDRVGTEAFFGQGTRLTVV.

This sequence joins TRBV10-3 and TRBJ1-1; D is perhaps TRBD1 (5 bases). The CDR3 is made up of 15 amino acids. V gave up 0 bases and J gave up 8 bases, with 16 bases separating them. From germline, CDR1 is ENHRY and CDR2 SYGVKD. The CDR3 DNA reads as TGTGCCATCAGTGAGTCTTCTGGGACTGGGTTCGAAGCTTTCTTT. It is translated as CAISESSGTGFEAFF.

V is TRBV12-5 and J is TRBJ2-4; D perhaps matches TRBD1 (5 bases). CDR1 is LGHNT, CDR2 FRNRAP, per germline. Trimming removed 1 base from V and 2 bases from J, with 12 bases in between. The CDR3 has 16 amino acids. The CDR3 DNA sequence: TGTGCTAGTGGTTTGGCCAGGGATCTTTCCAAAAACATTCAGTACTTC. Amino acid sequence: CASGLARDLSKNIQYF.

The V gene is TRBV9, the J gene TRBJ2-3; TRBD2 matches 13 bases. J gave up 6 bases and V 4 bases, and 8 bases lay outside the gene matches. CDR1 SGDLS and CDR2 YYNGEE come from the germline V gene. The CDR3 has 16 residues. In DNA, the CDR3 is TGTGCCAGCAGCAAGACTAGCGGGGGGTATATTGATACGCAGTATTTT. Translation: CASSKTSGGYIDTQYF.

In its sample, this clone was seen a few times. This chain links TRBV4-1 with TRBJ2-7, with D unclear. This CDR3 is built from 14 residues. Germline V CDR1 and CDR2: MGHRA, YSYEKL. V was trimmed by 0 bases and J by 4 bases, leaving 10 bases between them. CDR3 sequence (DNA): TGCGCCAGCAGCCAAGAGGGTCTCTCGTACGAGCAGTACTTC. Translated: CASSQEGLSYEQYF.

This chain uses TRBV6-5 with TRBJ1-5, with TRBD1 matching 7 bases. CDR1 and CDR2 from the germline V gene are MNHEY and SVGAGI. CDR3 size: 14 residues. V gave up 7 bases and J gave up 5 bases; unmatched junction bases: 8. The CDR3 protein is CASIKSQGDQPQHF. In DNA form, the CDR3 reads TGTGCCAGCATCAAATCTCAGGGGGATCAGCCCCAGCATTTT.

As to this clone: Different DNA sequences within this sample yield the same CDR3. V is TRBV7-2 and J is TRBJ2-2; TRBD2 agrees at 7 bases. The CDR3 has 17 amino acids. From germline, CDR1 is SGHTA and CDR2 FQGNSA. V lost 1 base to trimming and J lost 6 bases; unmatched junction nucleotides: 11. The chain's CDR3 is CASSLEMTGGRAGELFF. CDR3 DNA: TGTGCCAGCAGCTTAGAGATGACGGGGGGACGGGCCGGGGAGCTGTTTTTT.

The rearrangement links TRBV27 to TRBJ1-5; D not resolved. The V end was cut by 0 bases, the J end by 5 bases, with 5 bases between. Germline V CDR1 and CDR2: MNHEY, SMNVEV (reference sequence). CDR3 length equals 13 residues. The CDR3 loop reads CASSLSSYQPQHF. CDR3 bases: TGTGCCAGCAGTTTATCTTCCTATCAGCCCCAGCATTTT.

This sequence joins TRBV2 and TRBJ1-6; unclear D gene. Trimming stripped 6 bases from V and 6 bases from J, with 9 bases between. CDR1 and CDR2 from the germline V gene are SNHLY and FYNNEI. The CDR3 extends over 13 amino acids. The CDR3 nucleotides read TGTGCCAGCAGAACTGGGCCTAATTCACCCCTCCACTTT. As protein: CASRTGPNSPLHF. Together with reference TRBV2 and TRBJ1-6, the CDR3 gives the full variable domain: EPEVTQTPSHQVTQMGQEVILRCVPISNHLYFYWYRQILGQKVEFLVSFYNNEISEKSEIFDDQFSVERPDGSNFTLKIRSTKLEDSAMYFCASRTGPNSPLHFGNGTRLTVT.

The J gene is TRBJ2-7, the V gene TRBV2, with 10 bases lining up with TRBD1. Germline loops: CDR1 SNHLY, CDR2 FYNNEI. The V segment lost 6 bases and the J segment 2 bases; nucleotides outside the gene matches: 7. The CDR3 loop spans 15 amino acids. CDR3 bases: TGTGCCAGCAGCCTAGGGACAGGGGCGACCTACGAGCAGTACTTC. Translation: CASSLGTGATYEQYF. The complete variable domain, with remaining parts taken from reference TRBV2 and TRBJ2-7, reads EPEVTQTPSHQVTQMGQEVILRCVPISNHLYFYWYRQILGQKVEFLVSFYNNEISEKSEIFDDQFSVERPDGSNFTLKIRSTKLEDSAMYFCASSLGTGATYEQYFGPGTRLTVT.

Here the CDR3 DNA reads TGTGCCAGCAGTGAAGCCAGGGGGCTTCCACCCTACGAGCAGTACTTC. Encoded protein: CASSEARGLPPYEQYF. This chain links TRBV6-9 with TRBJ2-7, with 8 bases lining up with TRBD1. J lost 2 bases, V lost 5 bases, and 11 bases had no gene match. The CDR3 is 16 residues long. Germline-derived CDR1 and CDR2 are MNHGY and SVAAGI.

This chain connects TRBV4-1 to TRBJ1-2, with TRBD1 identical over 10 bases. V was clipped by 2 bases and J by 6 bases; unmatched bases: 6. This CDR3 region has 15 residues. From germline, CDR1 is MGHRA and CDR2 YSYEKL. CDR3 coding DNA: TGCGCCAGCAGCCAAAGCCGGACAGGGGGTGATGGCTACACCTTC. Translating it yields CASSQSRTGGDGYTF.

The chain uses TRBV5-1 and TRBJ2-7, with D possibly matching TRBD1 (7 bases). Germline V gene lookup returns CDR1 SGHRS and CDR2 YFSETQ. This CDR3 region has 14 residues. Trimming stripped 0 bases from V and 4 bases from J, with 11 bases between. Here the CDR3 DNA reads TGCGCCAGCAGCTTGGGGCAGGGGGGATACGAGCAGTACTTC. Translation: CASSLGQGGYEQYF.

This clone was observed a single time. The rearrangement links TRBV5-4 to TRBJ2-6; a possible D gene is TRBD1 (6 bases). The CDR3 consists of 16 residues. Trimming took 0 bases from V and 1 from J, leaving 8 bases between them. Germline assignment: CDR1 SGHNT and CDR2 YYREEE (reference sequence). The CDR3: CASSLDRVSGANVLTF. The CDR3 coding sequence is TGTGCCAGCAGCTTGGACAGGGTTTCTGGGGCCAACGTCCTGACTTTC. The full variable domain, its missing parts supplied by reference TRBV5-4 and TRBJ2-6, is ETGVTQSPTHLIKTRGQQVTLRCSSQSGHNTVSWYQQALGQGPQFIFQYYREEENGRGNFPPRFSGLQFPNYSSELNVNALELDDSALYLCASSLDRVSGANVLTFGAGSRLTVL.

The chain joins TRBV7-2 to TRBJ2-7; TRBD2 agrees at 9 bases. V gave up 2 bases and J gave up 0 bases; unmatched junction bases: 11. The germline V gene has CDR1 SGHTA and CDR2 FQGNSA. The length of the CDR3 is 18 residues. The CDR3 loop reads CASSLKTGAGGSSYEQYF. The DNA of the CDR3 is TGTGCCAGCAGCTTAAAAACGGGAGCGGGGGGAAGCTCCTACGAGCAGTACTTC.

The rearrangement joins TRBV7-2 to TRBJ1-5; 8 bases are shared with TRBD1. This CDR3 has 15 amino acids. Per germline, CDR1 SGHTA and CDR2 FQGNSA. Germline trimming cut 6 bases from V and 5 bases from J; bases unmatched to any gene: 9. The CDR3 loop reads CASRPGTGNHQPQHF. Here the CDR3 DNA reads TGTGCCAGCAGGCCAGGGACAGGCAATCATCAGCCCCAGCATTTT.

The sample holds one count of this clone. The chain uses TRBV5-1 and TRBJ2-4; 7 positions match TRBD1. The CDR3 length is 16 residues. V was pared by 3 bases and J by 1 base, with 7 bases of the junction left unmatched. The germline CDR1 and CDR2 sequences are SGHRS and YFSETQ. CDR3 in amino acids: CASSSTGVAAKNIQYF. The CDR3 DNA is TGCGCCAGCAGCTCAACAGGGGTAGCGGCCAAAAACATTCAGTACTTC.